This TCR beta chain appears in the sequencing data of a study of blood T cell repertoires in COVID-19 (dated by TCRdb to about 2020). About the study as a whole: Samples covering the acute and convalescent phases of COVID-19 were provided by collaborators in the United States, Italy and Spain. The prospective study material was composed of cDNA or gDNA derived from T cells, B-cell-depleted T cells, or PBMCs. Subjects who had been exposed to COVID-19, were actively infected with it, or had recovered from it provided the deeply sampled blood TCRbeta repertoires that made up the dataset. The repertoires were released in a freely available public database intended as a resource for research on the immune response to SARS-CoV-2. The samples were drawn from the first 160 participants of the ongoing ImmuneRACE study and from about 1,200 subjects provided by 6 global collaborators. The sample metadata nearly always contained a de-identified subject ID, COVID-19 status, age in years and sex. Where available, HLA class I and class II types were obtained from metadata supplied by the sample provider rather than from assay-based typing. General conclusions and limits of the study: Clinical and demographic metadata were provided uncurated, with the amount varying by source and participant.

There are 15 amino acids in the CDR3, from cysteine to phenylalanine inclusive. Only the CDR3 DNA stays, 45 bases, in frame from base 1. CDR1 is given as SGDLS and CDR2 as YYNGEE, both from the germline V gene. V and J are trimmed by 3 bases and 1 base, and the gene matches miss 4 bases of the junction. On this clone itself: It has no known antigen specificity. No much larger clone is present one base from it, and per-base qualities are unavailable.

Each collaborating institution followed its own protocols to collect whole blood in K2EDTA tubes. For TCRbeta analysis, collaborators shipped samples in one of three forms: frozen whole blood, isolated PBMCs, or DNA extracted from either of those sample types. TCRbeta CDR3 regions were amplified from genomic DNA using the immunoSEQ Assay, a bias-controlled multiplex PCR. Turning to the authors' computational methods: Nucleated cell counts per sample were estimated from amplification of reference gene primers within the assay. To quantify the absolute abundance of each unique TCRbeta CDR3 rearrangement, sequence reads were collapsed and filtered. For each sample, productive Simpson clonality was calculated as the square root of Simpson's diversity index over productive rearrangements. The source is immuneACCESS, and TCRdb retained only in-frame sequences with V and J called. Part of the clones is not carried over; for the studies checked, unresolved V genes explain less than half of this, and the remainder is unexplained. That table is the source of V, J and clone size, and D and trimming were worked out from the DNA. In all, the sample holds fewer than 250,000 clones, and 80% to 90% of those were seen once. The ten largest account for approximately 4.8% of the sample.

The sequence is built from TRBV9 and TRBJ1-1, with 9 bases aligning to TRBD1. The specimen was peripheral blood. The sequence derives from a woman between 65 and 79 years old with acute or convalescent COVID-19. The CDR3 region reads CASSDWTGENTEAFF. The DNA sequence is given as TGTGCCAGCAGCGACTGGACAGGGGAGAACACTGAAGCTTTCTTT.